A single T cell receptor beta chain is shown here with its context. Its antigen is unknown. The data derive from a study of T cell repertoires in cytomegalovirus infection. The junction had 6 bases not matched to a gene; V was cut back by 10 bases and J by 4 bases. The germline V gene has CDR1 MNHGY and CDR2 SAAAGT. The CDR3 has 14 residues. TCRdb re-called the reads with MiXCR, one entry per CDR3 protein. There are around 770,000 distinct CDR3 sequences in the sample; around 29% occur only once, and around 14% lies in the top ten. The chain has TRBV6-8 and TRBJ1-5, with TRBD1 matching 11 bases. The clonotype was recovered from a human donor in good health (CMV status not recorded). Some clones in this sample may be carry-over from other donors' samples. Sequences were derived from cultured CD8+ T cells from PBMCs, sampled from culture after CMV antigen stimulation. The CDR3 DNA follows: TGTGCCACCAAGGACAGGGGGCAAAATCAGCCCCAGCATTTT. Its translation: CATKDRGQNQPQHF.